These 18 T cell receptor beta chains were sequenced from one sample in a study of tumor-infiltrating lymphocytes in primary liver carcinoma. The blood RNA (from unsorted whole blood) was obtained, and germline DNA was also extracted. A constant-region primer primed TCR beta cDNA synthesis from 500 ng of total RNA. Library construction for TCR beta comprised three nested multiplex PCR rounds performed with slightly modified ARM-PCR. Investigators reported that the first two PCR rounds, at 10 to 11 cycles each, used TRBV1-TRBV30 forward primers with a C-beta reverse primer. A single record per CDR3 protein comes from TCRdb applying MiXCR to the multiplex PCR reads. The sample consists of approximately 310,000 distinct CDR3 sequences, roughly 60% of them appearing once. Sequenced input: peripheral blood. The receptors were sampled from a man aged 35 to 55 with primary liver carcinoma and hepatitis B virus infection.

Points on this clonotype: A much larger clone differs from this one at a single base, so this may be a read error. This CDR3 is missing its conserved last phenylalanine or tryptophan, likely due to a read error. The CDR3: CASSSFGAGQADYEQYL. In DNA, the CDR3 is TGTGCCAGCAGCTCTTTCGGAGCGGGACAGGCGGACTACGAGCAGTACCTC. V is TRBV7-8 and J is TRBJ2-7, with D possibly being TRBD1 (8 bases). CDR1 is SGHVS and CDR2 is FQNEAQ in the germline V gene. With 4 bases removed from V and 3 bases from J, the gap between germline ends came to 22 bases. The CDR3 extends over 17 amino acids.

Concerning this clonotype: A much larger clone lies one base from this, so it may be a read error. The gene calls are TRBV4-1 and TRBJ2-3; D perhaps matches TRBD2 (5 bases). CDR1 is MGHRA, CDR2 YSYEKL, per germline. There are 14 residues in the CDR3. The CDR3 DNA sequence: TGCGCCAGCGGCCAGGAGACTAATGCAGATACGCAGTATTTT. Translated, it gives CASGQETNADTQYF.

About this clonotype: A single base separates this from a much larger clone, so it may be a read error. The chain carries TRBV10-3 and TRBJ1-4; 10 positions match TRBD1. J lost 14 bases, V lost 6 bases, and 9 bases had no gene match. The CDR3 spans 13 residues. Germline lookup yields CDR1 ENHRY and CDR2 SYGVKD. This chain's CDR3 is CAIRGQGLEVLFF. The CDR3, as DNA: TGTGCCATCAGGGGACAGGGGTTGGAAGTGCTGTTTTTT.

The chain combines TRBV5-1 with TRBJ2-1; 9 bases match TRBD2. The CDR3 is made up of 14 amino acids. The ends lost 4 bases at V and 5 bases at J; junction bases unmatched: 4. Germline CDR1 SGHRS, CDR2 YFSETQ. CDR3 amino acids: CASSGGTSHNEQFF. CDR3 nucleotide sequence: TGCGCCAGCAGCGGCGGGACTAGCCACAATGAGCAGTTCTTC.

The chain recombines TRBV4-2 with TRBJ2-3; D is unclear. CDR1 is LGHNA, CDR2 YNFKEQ, per germline. The CDR3 is made up of 13 amino acids. V lost 4 bases and J 2 bases, leaving 7 bases between the germline ends. The CDR3 reads CASSRDDTDTQYF. CDR3 DNA sequence: TGTGCCAGCAGCCGAGACGACACAGATACGCAGTATTTT.

Details on this clonotype: This may come from a read error, since a much larger clone is one base off. This chain uses TRBV6-6 with TRBJ1-1; 7 bases are a match to TRBD1. This CDR3 spans 14 amino acids. The germline V gene has CDR1 MNHNY and CDR2 SVGAGI (reference sequence). This CDR3 is CASSYLQGNTEVFF. Written as DNA, the CDR3 is TGTGCCAGCAGTTACTTACAGGGGAACACTGAAGTTTTCTTT.

The sample holds many counts of this clonotype. This chain links TRBV29-1 with TRBJ1-1; weak D call: TRBD1 (5 bases). There are 15 residues in the CDR3. Germline lookup yields CDR1 SQVTM and CDR2 ANQGSEA. Deletions cut 0 bases from V and 9 bases from J, with 20 bases between. Here the CDR3 reads CSVEDIRDLGFKAFF. CDR3 in DNA: TGCAGCGTTGAAGATATCCGGGACCTGGGATTTAAAGCTTTCTTT.

This clonotype has a count of ten or more. The chain recombines TRBV29-1 with TRBJ1-2, with 7 bases matching TRBD1. Trimming cost V 6 bases and J 1 base; bases outside gene matches: 8. The germline V gene has CDR1 SQVTM and CDR2 ANQGSEA. This CDR3 spans 14 amino acids. CDR3 DNA: TGCAGCGTCGCCCCCGGGACAGATAACTATGGCTACACCTTC. Protein sequence: CSVAPGTDNYGYTF.

This clonotype appeared many times. This chain joins TRBV10-3 and TRBJ1-5, with 9 bases lining up with TRBD1. The CDR3 totals 17 residues. The V segment lost 3 bases and the J segment 5 bases; nucleotides outside the gene matches: 11. Germline V lookup: CDR1 ENHRY, CDR2 SYGVKD. This CDR3 reads CAISDYLQGARDQPQHF. The CDR3 bases are TGTGCCATCAGTGACTACTTACAGGGGGCCCGAGATCAGCCCCAGCATTTT.

A remark on this clonotype: This may be a read error: a much more frequent sequence differs by one nucleotide. V usage is TRBV6-1 and J usage is TRBJ2-7; no clear D gene. Per the germline V gene, CDR1 is MNHNS and CDR2 is SASEGT. This CDR3 comprises 13 residues. The DNA of the CDR3 is TGTGACAGCAGTGAAACCGGCTCCTACGAGCAGTACTTC. It is translated as CDSSETGSYEQYF.

This clonotype was seen repeatedly, ten times or more. The chain has TRBV29-1 and TRBJ2-7, with 9 bases aligning to TRBD2. This CDR3 contains 19 residues. Germline V gives CDR1 SQVTM, CDR2 ANQGSEA. The V gene end was trimmed by 4 bases and the J gene end by 4 bases; junction bases not matched to a gene: 23. The CDR3 is CSVVKGAGEVAGDGYEQYF. The CDR3, as DNA: TGCAGCGTTGTAAAAGGGGCAGGGGAGGTAGCGGGAGATGGTTACGAGCAGTACTTC.

In this sample, this clonotype turned up a few times. V gene TRBV11-2 combines with J gene TRBJ1-1, with D perhaps matching TRBD1 (5 bases). There are 14 residues in the CDR3. Germline CDR1 is SGHAT and CDR2 is FQNNGV. Between the trimmed V and J ends, which lost 5 bases and 4 bases, there was a span of 14 bases. This CDR3 reads CASSPTAIVTEAFF. Here the CDR3 DNA reads TGTGCCAGCAGCCCGACAGCGATTGTCACTGAAGCTTTCTTT.

Comment on this clonotype: Since no conserved phenylalanine or tryptophan closes the CDR3, a read error is the likely cause. V gene TRBV6-1 combines with J gene TRBJ2-2; the D is unclear. The CDR3 is 12 residues long. Trimming pared 4 bases from V and 9 bases from J, leaving 9 bases between. Germline CDR1 and CDR2: MNHNS and SASEGT. The CDR3 loop is CASSADGRELFS. As DNA, the CDR3 is TGTGCCAGCAGTGCGGACGGGCGGGAGCTGTTTTCT.

On this clonotype itself: One end of the junction varies from germline; a read error may be responsible. V gene TRBV7-9 combines with J gene TRBJ2-1, with 8 positions matching TRBD1. The CDR3 is made up of 15 amino acids. Per the germline V gene, CDR1 is SEHNR and CDR2 is FQNEAQ (reference sequence). The CDR3 reads CASTLTLTGDNEQFF. The CDR3 nucleotides read TGTGCCAGCACCTTAACACTGACAGGGGACAATGAGCAGTTCTTC.

Details on this clonotype: The junction departs from germline at one end; a sequencing error may be responsible. The chain links TRBV11-2 to TRBJ2-1, with 10 bases that match TRBD2. The CDR3 totals 16 residues. The germline V gene encodes CDR1 SGHAT and CDR2 FQNNGV. CDR3 sequence reads: CAISLDLLAGVNEQFF. CDR3 coding DNA: TGTGCCATCAGCTTAGATCTCCTAGCGGGAGTCAATGAGCAGTTCTTC. Full variable domain (remainder filled in from reference TRBV11-2 and TRBJ2-1): EAGVAQSPRYKIIEKRQSVAFWCNPISGHATLYWYQQILGQGPKLLIQFQNNGVVDDSQLPKDRFSAERLKGVDSTLKIQPAKLEDSAVYLCAISLDLLAGVNEQFFGPGTRLTVL.

About this clonotype itself: This may come from a read error, since a much larger clone is one base off. The J gene is TRBJ2-7, the V gene TRBV12-5, with D unclear. CDR3 length equals 14 residues. Per germline, CDR1 LGHNT and CDR2 FRNRAP. The CDR3, as DNA: TGTGCTAGTGGTTTGGAAACTTGCTCCTACGATCAGTACTTC. Translated, it gives CASGLETCSYDQYF.

As concerns this clonotype: A single base separates this from a much larger clone, so it may be a read error. The V gene is TRBV6-2 or TRBV6-3, the J gene TRBJ2-5; D call uncertain. Germline values: CDR1 MNHEY, CDR2 SVGEGT. CDR3 length: 14 amino acids. DNA for the CDR3: TGTACCAGCAGCCTGGACGGCCGCCAAGAGACCCAGTACTTC. This translates into CTSSLDGRQETQYF.

Turning to this clonotype: Relative to the germline gene, one junction end is altered; a read error may explain this. The chain is built from TRBV11-2 and TRBJ1-6; no clear D gene. In germline, CDR1 is SGHAT, CDR2 FQNNGV. The CDR3 is made up of 16 amino acids. The CDR3 DNA reads TGTGCCAGTAGCTTATACTCGGGCTCCATTAATTCACCCCTCCACTTT. It yields the protein CASSLYSGSINSPLHF.